One sample yielded the 3 T cell receptor beta chains listed below, sequenced in a study of blood T cell repertoires in COVID-19. Sequencing used immunoSEQ multiplex PCR; TCRdb keeps in-frame clones, though not all of them. The data show some 150,000 clones, 80% to 85% seen once. Source material: peripheral blood. Receptors originate from a human donor in a cohort sampled during active COVID-19.

This chain uses TRBV4-1 with TRBJ2-7; possibly TRBD1 for D (5 bases). CDR3 length: 15 amino acids. V dropped 4 bases and J dropped 1 base, with 14 bases sitting between them. The germline gives CDR1 MGHRA, CDR2 YSYEKL. The CDR3 protein is CASSLTSSGSYEQYF. The DNA for the CDR3 is TGCGCCAGCAGCCTGACCTCCTCAGGGTCCTACGAGCAGTACTTC.

This clone came up a few times. This chain connects TRBV7-8 to TRBJ1-5, with 7 bases lining up with TRBD1. The CDR3 loop spans 16 amino acids. Germline V gene lookup returns CDR1 SGHVS and CDR2 FQNEAQ. The ends lost 4 bases at V and 6 bases at J; junction bases unmatched: 12. In DNA, the CDR3 is TGTGCCAGCAGCTCTCAGGTGACAGGGCTGTCTCAGCCCCAGCATTTT. Translation gives CASSSQVTGLSQPQHF.

The genes are TRBV6-6 and TRBJ2-5; 7 nucleotides align to TRBD1. CDR3 length: 13 amino acids. Germline V gene sequence: CDR1 MNHNY, CDR2 SVGAGI (reference sequence). J was trimmed by 4 bases and V by 4 bases; bases with no gene match: 3. This CDR3 is CASSLTGSETQYF. For the CDR3, the DNA is TGTGCCAGCAGTTTGACAGGGTCAGAGACCCAGTACTTC.